This T cell receptor beta chain was recovered during a study of T cells in women clearing cervical HPV infection. Study in general: Only a few women had HLA typing results available. Study-wide results and limits: Combining TCR richness with V gene abundances gave roughly 0.8 AUC.

V was trimmed by 0 bases and J by 3 bases, leaving 12 bases between them. Germline CDR1 GTSNPN, CDR2 SVGIG (reference sequence). The CDR3 sequence is 14 residues long. Only in-frame clones appear in the TCRdb table, and some are missing; sequencing was by immunoSEQ multiplex PCR. The sample totals 25,000 to 35,000 clones. A remark on this clone: Its specificity is not known. The read ends 3 residues shy of where the CDR3 ends; the end is completed using the germline J gene.

The chain employs TRBV30 and TRBJ2-7; a possible D gene is TRBD2 (7 bases). The clonotype comes from a woman between 18 and 70 years old with a cervical HPV16 infection that either progressed to CIN3+ or cleared (not recorded which). Sequenced sample: blood buffy coat. The covered CDR3 bases are TGTGCCTGGAGTGTAGGGGGGGACAACTACGAG. It codes for CAWSVGGDNYE. The full-length CDR3 reads as CAWSVGGDNYEQYF. Full variable domain (outside the CDR3, taken from reference TRBV30 and TRBJ2-7): SQTIHQWPATLVQPVGSPLSLECTVEGTSNPNLYWYRQAAGRGLQLLFYSVGIGQISSEVPQNLSASRPQDRQFILSSKKLLLSDSGFYLCAWSVGGDNYEQYFGPGTRLTVT.